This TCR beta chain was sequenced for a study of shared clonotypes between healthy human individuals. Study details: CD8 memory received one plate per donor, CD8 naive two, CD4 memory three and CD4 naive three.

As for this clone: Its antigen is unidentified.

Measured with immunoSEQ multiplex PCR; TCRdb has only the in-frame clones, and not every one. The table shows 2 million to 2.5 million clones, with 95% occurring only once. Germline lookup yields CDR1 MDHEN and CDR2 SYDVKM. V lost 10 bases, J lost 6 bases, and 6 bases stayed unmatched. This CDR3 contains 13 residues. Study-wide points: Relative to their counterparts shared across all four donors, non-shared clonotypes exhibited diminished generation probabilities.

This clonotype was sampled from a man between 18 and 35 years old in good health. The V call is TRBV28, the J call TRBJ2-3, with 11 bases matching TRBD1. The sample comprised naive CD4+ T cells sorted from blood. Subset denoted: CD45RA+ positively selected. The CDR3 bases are TGTGCCACCCGGACAGGGGGCTGGGATACGCAGTATTTT. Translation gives CATRTGGWDTQYF.